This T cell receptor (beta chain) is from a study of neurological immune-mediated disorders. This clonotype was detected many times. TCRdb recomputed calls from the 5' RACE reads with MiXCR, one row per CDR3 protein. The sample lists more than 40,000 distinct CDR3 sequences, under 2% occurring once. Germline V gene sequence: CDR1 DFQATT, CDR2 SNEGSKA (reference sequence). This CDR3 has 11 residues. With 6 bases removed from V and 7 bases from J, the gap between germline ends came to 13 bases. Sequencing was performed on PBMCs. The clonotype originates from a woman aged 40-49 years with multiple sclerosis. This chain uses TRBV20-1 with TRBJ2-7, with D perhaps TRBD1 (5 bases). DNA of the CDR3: TGCAGTGCGCAGGGAACGAGGGAGCAGTACTTC. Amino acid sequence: CSAQGTREQYF.